This is a list of T cell receptor beta chains from one sample in a study of CD8 T cells in ankylosing spondylitis. TCRdb itself ran the 5' RACE reads through MiXCR, one entry per CDR3 protein. The sample holds 290,000 or so distinct CDR3 sequences, 20% seen once. Sequencing used blood, either unsorted or a sorted T cell fraction (not recorded which). The receptor set was obtained from a female donor with ankylosing spondylitis or in good health (not recorded which). Both conserved end residues are part of each CDR3. D genes are given only for firm matches. Size tells how often a clone was seen (once, few, many) or the class of an expanded clone, and some rows leave it out.

cdr3_aa | cdr3_nt | v_call | clone_size | d_call | j_call
CASSTQGSSYNEQFF | TGCGCCAGCAGCACCCAGGGGAGCTCCTACAATGAGCAGTTCTTC | TRBV4-1 | few | NA | TRBJ2-1
CASSVGRTGGWETQYF | TGTGCCAGCAGTGTTGGCAGGACGGGGGGCTGGGAGACCCAGTACTTC | TRBV2 | NA | NA | TRBJ2-5
CASSLRGGYTF | TGTGCCAGCAGTTTGAGGGGTGGCTACACCTTC | TRBV7-9 | many | NA | TRBJ1-2
CSASLRATYNEQFF | TGCAGTGCGAGCCTGCGGGCGACCTACAATGAGCAGTTCTTC | TRBV20-1 | NA | NA | TRBJ2-1
CASSYRNIQYF | TGTGCCAGCAGTTACAGAAACATTCAGTACTTC | TRBV6-5 | few | NA | TRBJ2-4
CASSVGYEQFF | TGTGCCAGTAGCGTTGGGTACGAGCAGTTCTTC | TRBV28 | NA | NA | TRBJ2-1
CASSSFGTEEGELFF | TGTGCCAGCAGCTCATTCGGGACAGAAGAAGGGGAGCTGTTTTTT | TRBV7-8 | NA | TRBD1 | TRBJ2-2
CASKEPRRNSEQFF | TGCGCCAGCAAGGAGCCCCGCCGGAACAGTGAGCAGTTCTTC | TRBV5-1 | NA | NA | TRBJ2-1
CASSPQGFGELFF | TGTGCCAGCAGTCCGCAGGGGTTCGGGGAGCTGTTTTTT | TRBV28 | few | NA | TRBJ2-2
CASTGLDFQETQYF | TGTGCCAGCACAGGTTTAGACTTCCAAGAGACCCAGTACTTC | TRBV2 | NA | NA | TRBJ2-5
CASTAWGVSTDTQYF | TGTGCCAGCACCGCTTGGGGGGTCAGCACAGATACGCAGTATTTT | TRBV12-3/TRBV12-4 | NA | NA | TRBJ2-3
CAIGRRGLQDSYNEQFF | TGTGCCATCGGACGCCGGGGCCTACAAGACTCCTACAATGAGCAGTTCTTC | TRBV10-3 | NA | NA | TRBJ2-1
CASSGGREGPEQFF | TGTGCCAGCAGCGGAGGGAGAGAGGGGCCTGAGCAGTTCTTC | TRBV9 | NA | NA | TRBJ2-1
CASSYSRSGTQYF | TGTGCCAGCAGTTACTCACGATCGGGGACCCAGTACTTC | TRBV6-5 | few | NA | TRBJ2-5
CASSLRLGAGEEKEQFF | TGCGCCAGCAGCCTAAGACTGGGAGCGGGAGAAGAGAAGGAGCAGTTCTTC | TRBV4-3 | few | TRBD2 | TRBJ2-1
CSEAGGPSDTQYF | TGCAGCGAAGCGGGAGGGCCATCAGATACGCAGTATTTT | TRBV29-1 | few | TRBD2 | TRBJ2-3
CSVGTSGSWGANVLTF | TGCAGCGTAGGGACTAGCGGGAGTTGGGGGGCCAACGTCCTGACTTTC | TRBV29-1 | NA | TRBD2 | TRBJ2-6
CASSYVGYGNTIYF | TGTGCCAGCAGTTACGTGGGATACGGAAACACCATATATTTT | TRBV6-6 | NA | NA | TRBJ1-3
CSASLTGTTNEKLFF | TGCAGTGCCTCCCTTACCGGGACAACTAATGAAAAACTGTTTTTT | TRBV20-1 | many | NA | TRBJ1-4
CASSQPRGLKGTEAFF | TGTGCCAGCAGTCAACCGAGAGGGCTTAAGGGCACTGAAGCTTTCTTT | TRBV27 | NA | NA | TRBJ1-1
CSASRSGGYNEQFF | TGCAGTGCTAGTCGGTCAGGGGGGTACAATGAGCAGTTCTTC | TRBV20-1 | NA | NA | TRBJ2-1
CASSPGQGPYGYTF | TGTGCCAGCAGCCCTGGACAGGGGCCCTATGGCTACACCTTC | TRBV11-2 | NA | TRBD1 | TRBJ1-2
CASSPVGVADTQYF | TGCGCCAGCAGCCCCGTGGGGGTCGCAGATACGCAGTATTTT | TRBV5-1 | NA | NA | TRBJ2-3
CASSQEGHPGEQYF | TGTGCCAGCAGCCAAGAGGGCCACCCGGGTGAGCAGTACTTC | TRBV3-1 | NA | NA | TRBJ2-7
CASSQRPPTSGSGDTQYF | TGTGCCAGCAGCCAAAGGCCACCGACTAGCGGGAGTGGAGATACGCAGTATTTT | TRBV3-1 | few | TRBD2 | TRBJ2-3
CASSFLGRGVGAFF | TGTGCCAGCAGTTTTCTTGGTCGTGGGGTTGGAGCTTTCTTT | TRBV12-3/TRBV12-4 | many | NA | TRBJ1-1
CASSYLASLDTDTQYF | TGTGCCAGCAGCTATCTAGCCTCCCTAGACACAGATACGCAGTATTTT | TRBV4-2 | NA | NA | TRBJ2-3
CSADKQAYEQYF | TGCAGTGCGGATAAACAGGCTTACGAGCAGTACTTC | TRBV20-1 | NA | NA | TRBJ2-7
CASSLDFGTETDTQYF | TGTGCCAGCAGCTTAGACTTCGGGACAGAGACAGATACGCAGTATTTT | TRBV7-2 | many | TRBD1 | TRBJ2-3
CASSPRTGTNTEAFF | TGTGCCAGCAGCCCCAGGACAGGGACGAACACTGAAGCTTTCTTT | TRBV7-6 | NA | TRBD1 | TRBJ1-1
CSATEDRGYEQYF | TGCAGTGCGACTGAGGACAGGGGCTACGAGCAGTACTTC | TRBV20-1 | NA | TRBD1 | TRBJ2-7
CASSWRQGGTGELFF | TGTGCCAGCAGCTGGAGACAAGGAGGGACCGGGGAGCTGTTTTTT | TRBV11-2 | NA | NA | TRBJ2-2
CASSPSKREAFF | TGTGCCAGCAGCCCCTCTAAGAGGGAAGCTTTCTTT | TRBV6-2/TRBV6-3 | NA | NA | TRBJ1-1
CSVVRAGAYEQYF | TGCAGCGTTGTTAGGGCGGGGGCCTACGAGCAGTACTTC | TRBV29-1 | few | TRBD2 | TRBJ2-7
CASSQSVDAGEQFF | TGTGCCAGCAGTCAGTCCGTGGACGCGGGTGAGCAGTTCTTC | TRBV6-2/TRBV6-3 | NA | NA | TRBJ2-1
CSAPGLAGTATQYF | TGCAGTGCTCCAGGACTAGCGGGGACAGCTACGCAGTATTTT | TRBV20-1 | few | TRBD2 | TRBJ2-3
CASSLVPGQGLTEAFF | TGTGCCAGCAGCTTAGTCCCGGGACAGGGGTTGACTGAAGCTTTCTTT | TRBV11-2 | NA | TRBD1 | TRBJ1-1
CASSLAGGSGLDEQFF | TGCGCCAGCAGCTTGGCCGGAGGGAGCGGGTTGGATGAGCAGTTCTTC | TRBV5-1 | few | NA | TRBJ2-1
CASKNFPGINYGYTF | TGTGCCAGCAAGAATTTCCCAGGGATTAACTATGGCTACACCTTC | TRBV27 | NA | NA | TRBJ1-2
CASSDQGLSTEAFF | TGTGCCAGCAGCGACCAGGGATTGAGCACTGAAGCTTTCTTT | TRBV6-2/TRBV6-3 | NA | NA | TRBJ1-1
CASSRAGGPGANVLTF | TGTGCCAGCAGTCGCGCGGGAGGGCCTGGGGCCAACGTCCTGACTTTC | TRBV27 | NA | TRBD2 | TRBJ2-6
CASNSPRAGAYNEQFF | TGCGCCAGCAACAGCCCTCGGGCAGGGGCCTACAATGAGCAGTTCTTC | TRBV23-1 | few | NA | TRBJ2-1
CASSFAPPFSAYEQYF | TGCGCCAGCAGCTTTGCCCCCCCCTTTTCCGCCTACGAGCAGTACTTC | TRBV5-1 | NA | NA | TRBJ2-7
CASSLDPSGDEQFF | TGTGCCAGCAGCTTAGACCCTAGCGGCGATGAGCAGTTCTTC | TRBV7-2 | many | TRBD2 | TRBJ2-1
CASSTRPTSGTRGEQFF | TGTGCCAGTAGTACTCGCCCGACTAGCGGGACGAGAGGTGAGCAGTTCTTC | TRBV19 | NA | TRBD2 | TRBJ2-1
CASNPLAGPYNEQFF | TGTGCCAGCAACCCGCTAGCGGGCCCCTACAATGAGCAGTTCTTC | TRBV12-3/TRBV12-4 | NA | TRBD2 | TRBJ2-1
CSATGLAGGGQFF | TGCAGTGCAACGGGACTAGCGGGAGGAGGGCAGTTCTTC | TRBV20-1 | NA | TRBD2 | TRBJ2-1
CASSAGTSLEAFF | TGTGCCAGCAGTGCCGGGACAAGCCTTGAAGCTTTCTTT | TRBV12-3/TRBV12-4 | many | NA | TRBJ1-1